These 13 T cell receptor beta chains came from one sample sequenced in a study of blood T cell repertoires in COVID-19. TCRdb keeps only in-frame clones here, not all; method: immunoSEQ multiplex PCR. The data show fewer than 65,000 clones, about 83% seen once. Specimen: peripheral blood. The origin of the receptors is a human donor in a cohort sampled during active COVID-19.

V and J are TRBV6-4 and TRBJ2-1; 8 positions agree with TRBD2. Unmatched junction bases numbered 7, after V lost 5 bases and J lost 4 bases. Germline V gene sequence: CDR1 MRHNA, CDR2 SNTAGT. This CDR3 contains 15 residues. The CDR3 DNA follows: TGTGCCAGCAGTTCACTAGCGGAGCCTTACAATGAGCAGTTCTTC. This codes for CASSSLAEPYNEQFF.

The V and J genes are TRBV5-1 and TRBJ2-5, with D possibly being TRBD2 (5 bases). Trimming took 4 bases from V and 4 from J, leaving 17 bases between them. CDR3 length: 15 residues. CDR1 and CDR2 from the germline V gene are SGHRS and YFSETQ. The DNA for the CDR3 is TGCGCCAGCAGCCGGGCCCCGGACTCCCGAGAGACCCAGTACTTC. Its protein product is CASSRAPDSRETQYF.

Here the CDR3 reads CASSLGLTGTGIGYTF. The CDR3 DNA reads TGTGCCAGCAGCTTAGGCCTTACCGGGACAGGGATCGGCTACACCTTC. The chain is built from TRBV7-2 and TRBJ1-2, with 9 bases matching TRBD1. This CDR3 is built from 16 residues. The V segment lost 1 base and the J segment 8 bases; nucleotides outside the gene matches: 11. Germline V gives CDR1 SGHTA, CDR2 FQGNSA.

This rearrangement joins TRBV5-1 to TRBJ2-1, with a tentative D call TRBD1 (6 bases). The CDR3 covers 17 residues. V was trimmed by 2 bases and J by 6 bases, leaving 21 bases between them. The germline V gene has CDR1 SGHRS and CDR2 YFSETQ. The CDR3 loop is CASSFLPPRDTGNEQFF. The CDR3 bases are TGCGCCAGCAGCTTTCTCCCCCCCCGGGACACAGGCAATGAGCAGTTCTTC.

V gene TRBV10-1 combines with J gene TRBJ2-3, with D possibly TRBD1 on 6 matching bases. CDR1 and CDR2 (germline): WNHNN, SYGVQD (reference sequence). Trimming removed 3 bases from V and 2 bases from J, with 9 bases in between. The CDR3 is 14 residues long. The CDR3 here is CASSEGGFTDTQYF. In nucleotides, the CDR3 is TGCGCCAGCAGTGAAGGGGGATTCACAGATACGCAGTATTTT.

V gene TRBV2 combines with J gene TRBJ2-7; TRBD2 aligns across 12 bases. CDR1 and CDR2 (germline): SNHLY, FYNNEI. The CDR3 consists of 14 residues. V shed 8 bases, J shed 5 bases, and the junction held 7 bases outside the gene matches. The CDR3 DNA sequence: TGTGCCAGCTCCTGGACTAGCGGGAACCACGAGCAGTACTTC. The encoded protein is CASSWTSGNHEQYF. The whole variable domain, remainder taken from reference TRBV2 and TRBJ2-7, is EPEVTQTPSHQVTQMGQEVILRCVPISNHLYFYWYRQILGQKVEFLVSFYNNEISEKSEIFDDQFSVERPDGSNFTLKIRSTKLEDSAMYFCASSWTSGNHEQYFGPGTRLTVT.

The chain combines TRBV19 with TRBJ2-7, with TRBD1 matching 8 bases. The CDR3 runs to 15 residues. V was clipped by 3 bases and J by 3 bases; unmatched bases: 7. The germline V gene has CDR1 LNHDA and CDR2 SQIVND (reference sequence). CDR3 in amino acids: CASSIDRGVSYEQYF. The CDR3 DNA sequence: TGTGCCAGTAGTATCGACAGGGGAGTTAGCTACGAGCAGTACTTC.

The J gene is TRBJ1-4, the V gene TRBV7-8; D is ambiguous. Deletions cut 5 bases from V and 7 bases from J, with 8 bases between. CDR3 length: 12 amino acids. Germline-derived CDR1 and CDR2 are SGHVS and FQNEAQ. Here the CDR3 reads CASSRLREKLFF. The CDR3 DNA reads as TGTGCCAGCAGCCGACTTCGTGAAAAACTGTTTTTT.

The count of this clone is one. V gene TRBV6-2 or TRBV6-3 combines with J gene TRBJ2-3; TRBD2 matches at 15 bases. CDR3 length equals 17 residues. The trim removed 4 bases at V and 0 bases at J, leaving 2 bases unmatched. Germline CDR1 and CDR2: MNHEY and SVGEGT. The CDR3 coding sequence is TGTGCCAGCAGTTTCGGGACTAGCGGGGGGAGCACAGATACGCAGTATTTT. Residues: CASSFGTSGGSTDTQYF.

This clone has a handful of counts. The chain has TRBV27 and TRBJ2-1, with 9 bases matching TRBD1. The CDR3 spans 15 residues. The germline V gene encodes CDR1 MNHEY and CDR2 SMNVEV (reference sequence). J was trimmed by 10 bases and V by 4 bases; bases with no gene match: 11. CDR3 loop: CASSSNRDRVGEQFF. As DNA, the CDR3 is TGTGCCAGCAGTTCCAACCGGGACAGGGTCGGGGAGCAGTTCTTC.

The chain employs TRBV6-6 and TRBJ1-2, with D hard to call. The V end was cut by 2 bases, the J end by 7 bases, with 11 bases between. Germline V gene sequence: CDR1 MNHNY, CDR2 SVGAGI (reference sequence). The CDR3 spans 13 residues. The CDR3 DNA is TGTGCCAGCAGTTACGATTGGAGGAGTGGCTACACCTTC. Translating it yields CASSYDWRSGYTF.

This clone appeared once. The CDR3 region has the DNA TGTGCCAGCAGCCCGAATGGACAGGAGAATCAGCCCCAGCATTTT. Translation gives CASSPNGQENQPQHF. The chain carries TRBV5-5 and TRBJ1-5, with TRBD1 matching over 7 bases. Germline CDR1 reads SGHKS; CDR2 reads YYEKEE (reference sequence). The CDR3 is 15 residues long. V was clipped by 4 bases and J by 4 bases; unmatched bases: 8.

The DNA of the CDR3 is TGTGCCAGCAGCTTAGACCAGGGAACTGAAGCTTTCTTT. It is translated as CASSLDQGTEAFF. The chain carries TRBV13 and TRBJ1-1; D perhaps matches TRBD1 (5 bases). With 1 base removed from V and 5 bases from J, the gap between germline ends came to 8 bases. In germline, CDR1 is PRHDT, CDR2 FYEKMQ (reference sequence). The CDR3 runs 13 residues.